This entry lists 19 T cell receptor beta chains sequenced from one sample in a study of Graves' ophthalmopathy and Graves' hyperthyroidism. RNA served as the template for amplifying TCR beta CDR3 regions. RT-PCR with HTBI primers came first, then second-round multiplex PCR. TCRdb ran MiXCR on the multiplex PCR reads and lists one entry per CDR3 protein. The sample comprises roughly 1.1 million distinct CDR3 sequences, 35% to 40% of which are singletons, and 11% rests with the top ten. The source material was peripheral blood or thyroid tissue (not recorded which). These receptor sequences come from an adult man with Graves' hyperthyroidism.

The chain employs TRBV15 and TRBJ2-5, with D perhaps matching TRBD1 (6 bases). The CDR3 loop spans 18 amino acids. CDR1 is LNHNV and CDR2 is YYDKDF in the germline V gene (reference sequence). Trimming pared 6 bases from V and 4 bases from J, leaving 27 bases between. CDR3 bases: TGTGCCACCAGGTCCGAGTCGCACAGGGTTGGTTTGAGAGAGACCCAGTACTTC. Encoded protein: CATRSESHRVGLRETQYF.

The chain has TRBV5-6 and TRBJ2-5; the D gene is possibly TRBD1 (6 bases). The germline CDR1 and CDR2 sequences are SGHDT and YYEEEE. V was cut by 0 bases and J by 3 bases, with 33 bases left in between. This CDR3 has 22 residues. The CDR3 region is CASSLAGIGQPLIGSPKETQYF. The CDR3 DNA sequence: TGTGCCAGCAGCTTGGCTGGGATAGGACAGCCACTTATAGGGTCCCCCAAAGAGACCCAGTACTTC.

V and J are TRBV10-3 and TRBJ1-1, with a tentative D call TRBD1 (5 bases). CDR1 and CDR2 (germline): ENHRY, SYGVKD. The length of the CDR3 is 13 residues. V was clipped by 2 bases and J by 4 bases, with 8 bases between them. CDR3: CAISEGGTTEAFF. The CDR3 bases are TGTGCCATCAGTGAGGGGGGGACCACTGAAGCTTTCTTT.

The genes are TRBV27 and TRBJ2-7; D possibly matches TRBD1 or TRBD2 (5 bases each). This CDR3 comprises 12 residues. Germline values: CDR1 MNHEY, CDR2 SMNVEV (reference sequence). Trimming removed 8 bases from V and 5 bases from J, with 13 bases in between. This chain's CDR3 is CASGTHRNEQYF. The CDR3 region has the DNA TGTGCCAGCGGGACCCATCGGAACGAGCAGTACTTC.

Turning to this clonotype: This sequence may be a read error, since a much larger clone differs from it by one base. The CDR3 DNA is TGTGCCAGCGGCGGACGGGCCTCCTACGAGCAGTACTTC. This sequence encodes CASGGRASYEQYF. J is TRBJ2-7 and V is TRBV13; D uncertain. Trimming shortened V by 8 bases and J by 0 bases, and 11 bases separated the two germline ends. The CDR3 consists of 13 residues. The germline V gene has CDR1 PRHDT and CDR2 FYEKMQ (reference sequence).

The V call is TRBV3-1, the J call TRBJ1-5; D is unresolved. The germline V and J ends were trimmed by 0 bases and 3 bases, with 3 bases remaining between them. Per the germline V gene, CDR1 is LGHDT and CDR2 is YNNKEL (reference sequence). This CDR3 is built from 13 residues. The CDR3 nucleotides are TGTGCCAGCAGCCAAGATCACAATCAGCCCCAGCATTTT. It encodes CASSQDHNQPQHF.

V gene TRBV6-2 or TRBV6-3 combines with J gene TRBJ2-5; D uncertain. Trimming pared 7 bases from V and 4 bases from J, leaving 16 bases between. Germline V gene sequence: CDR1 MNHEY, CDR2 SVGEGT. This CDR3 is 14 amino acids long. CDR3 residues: CASKGDKVRETQYF. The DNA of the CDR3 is TGTGCCAGCAAAGGCGACAAGGTCCGAGAGACCCAGTACTTC.

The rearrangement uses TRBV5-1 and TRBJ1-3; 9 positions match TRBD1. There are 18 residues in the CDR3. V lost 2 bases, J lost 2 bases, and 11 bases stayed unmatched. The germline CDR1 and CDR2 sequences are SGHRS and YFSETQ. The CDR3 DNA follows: TGCGCCAGCAGCTTACAGGGGGCGGTTAGCTTTGCTGGAAACACCATATATTTT. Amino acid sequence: CASSLQGAVSFAGNTIYF. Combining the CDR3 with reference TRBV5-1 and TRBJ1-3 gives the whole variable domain KAGVTQTPRYLIKTRGQQVTLSCSPISGHRSVSWYQQTPGQGLQFLFEYFSETQRNKGNFPGRFSGRQFSNSRSEMNVSTLELGDSALYLCASSLQGAVSFAGNTIYFGEGSWLTVV.

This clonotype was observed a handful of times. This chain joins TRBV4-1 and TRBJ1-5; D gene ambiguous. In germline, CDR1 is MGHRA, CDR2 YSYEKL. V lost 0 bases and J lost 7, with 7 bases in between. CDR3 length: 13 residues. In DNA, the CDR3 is TGCGCCAGCAGCCAAGAACCGGACCAGCCCCAGCATTTT. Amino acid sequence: CASSQEPDQPQHF.

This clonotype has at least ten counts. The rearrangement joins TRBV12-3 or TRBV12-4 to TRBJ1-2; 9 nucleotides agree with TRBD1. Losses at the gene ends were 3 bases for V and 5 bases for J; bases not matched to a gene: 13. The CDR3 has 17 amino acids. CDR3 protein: CASSLRTGAAFSYGYTF. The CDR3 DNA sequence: TGTGCCAGCAGTTTGAGGACAGGGGCCGCGTTTAGTTATGGCTACACCTTC.

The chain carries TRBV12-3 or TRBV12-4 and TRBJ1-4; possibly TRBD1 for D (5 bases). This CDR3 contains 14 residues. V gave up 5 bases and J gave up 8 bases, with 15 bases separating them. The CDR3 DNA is TGTGCCAGCAGTCCGGGACCGCGTAGCGAAAAACTGTTTTTT. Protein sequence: CASSPGPRSEKLFF.

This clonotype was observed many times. CDR3 DNA sequence: TGTGCCAGCAGCGGACTAGTTGTCTACGAGCAGTACTTC. This gives the protein CASSGLVVYEQYF. The gene calls are TRBV12-3 or TRBV12-4 and TRBJ2-7; 7 bases match TRBD2. This CDR3 has 13 amino acids. V shed 6 bases and J 3 bases; nucleotides not matched to a gene: 5.

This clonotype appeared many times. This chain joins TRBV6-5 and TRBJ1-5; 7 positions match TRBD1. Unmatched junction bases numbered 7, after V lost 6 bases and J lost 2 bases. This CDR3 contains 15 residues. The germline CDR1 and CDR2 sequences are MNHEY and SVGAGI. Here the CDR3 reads CASRTGTAGNQPQHF. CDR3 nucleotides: TGTGCCAGCAGGACCGGGACAGCAGGCAATCAGCCCCAGCATTTT.

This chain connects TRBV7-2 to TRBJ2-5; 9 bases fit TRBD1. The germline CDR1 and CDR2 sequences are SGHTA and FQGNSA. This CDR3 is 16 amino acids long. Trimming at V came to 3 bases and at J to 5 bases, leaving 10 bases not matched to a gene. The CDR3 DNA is TGTGCCAGCAGCTTGCCACAGGGGGCGCGCTACGAGACCCAGTACTTC. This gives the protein CASSLPQGARYETQYF. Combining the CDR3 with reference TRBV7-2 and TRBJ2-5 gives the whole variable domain GAGVSQSPSNKVTEKGKDVELRCDPISGHTALYWYRQSLGQGLEFLIYFQGNSAPDKSGLPSDRFSAERTGGSVSTLTIQRTQQEDSAVYLCASSLPQGARYETQYFGPGTRLLVL.

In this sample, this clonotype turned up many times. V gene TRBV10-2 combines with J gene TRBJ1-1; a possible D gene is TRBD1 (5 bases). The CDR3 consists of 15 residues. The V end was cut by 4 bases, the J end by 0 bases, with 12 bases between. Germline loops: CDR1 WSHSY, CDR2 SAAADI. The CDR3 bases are TGCGCCAGCAGTGTAGTGAGGGGAATGAACACTGAAGCTTTCTTT. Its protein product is CASSVVRGMNTEAFF.

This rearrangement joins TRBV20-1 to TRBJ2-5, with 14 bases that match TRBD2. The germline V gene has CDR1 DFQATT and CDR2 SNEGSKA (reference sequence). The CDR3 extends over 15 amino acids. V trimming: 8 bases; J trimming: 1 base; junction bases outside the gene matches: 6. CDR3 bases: TGCAGTCGGACTAGCGGGGGGATACCCCAAGAGACCCAGTACTTC. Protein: CSRTSGGIPQETQYF.

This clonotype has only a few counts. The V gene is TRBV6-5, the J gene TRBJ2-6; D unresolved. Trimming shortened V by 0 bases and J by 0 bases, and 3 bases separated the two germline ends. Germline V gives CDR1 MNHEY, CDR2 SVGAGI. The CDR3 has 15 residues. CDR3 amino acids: CASSYSISGANVLTF. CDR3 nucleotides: TGTGCCAGCAGTTACTCAATCTCTGGGGCCAACGTCCTGACTTTC.

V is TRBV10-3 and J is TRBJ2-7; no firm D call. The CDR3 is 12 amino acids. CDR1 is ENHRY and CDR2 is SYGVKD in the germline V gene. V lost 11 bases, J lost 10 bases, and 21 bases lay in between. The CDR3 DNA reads TGTGCCGCCAGTGAGGTCGCCACAGATCAGTACTTC. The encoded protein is CAASEVATDQYF.

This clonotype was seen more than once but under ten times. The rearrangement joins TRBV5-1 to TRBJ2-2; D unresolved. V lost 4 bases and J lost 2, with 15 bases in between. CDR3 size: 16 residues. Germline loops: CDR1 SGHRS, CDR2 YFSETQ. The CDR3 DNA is TGCGCCAGCAGCGTGGGTTTTGGCGGTAACACCGGGGAGCTGTTTTTT. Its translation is CASSVGFGGNTGELFF.